Below, 4 T cell receptor beta chains from the same sample are listed, as sequenced in a study of cytomegalovirus exposure and HLA in healthy donors. The PCR made use of 60 Vbeta and 13 Jbeta primers. Assay: immunoSEQ multiplex PCR; the TCRdb copy retains only in-frame clones and omits some. The sample lists some 120,000 clones, about 8.5% occurring once. Sequencing was performed on PBMCs. These receptors came from a middle-aged man in good health and CMV-seronegative.

A remark on this clone: Because it lacks the conserved phenylalanine or tryptophan at the end, this CDR3 is likely a read error. Because the CDR3's place on the DNA is in doubt, the DNA is left out and the CDR3 is given as listed by TCRdb. The J gene is TRBJ2-2, the V gene TRBV2; the DNA was not compared with TRBD1, the D call given in the table. Counting both end residues, the CDR3 totals 12 amino acids. Germline V gene data show CDR1 as SNHLY and CDR2 as FYNNEI. CDR3: CASSPFAGEMFL.

This clone was seen more than once but under ten times. The chain is built from TRBV4-1 and TRBJ1-5; 7 nucleotides match TRBD1. V lost 3 bases, J lost 5 bases, and 4 bases stayed unmatched. Germline V gives CDR1 MGHRA, CDR2 YSYEKL. The CDR3 length is 14 residues. The CDR3 DNA reads as TGCGCCAGCAGCCATGACAGGGTTGATCAGCCCCAGCATTTT. Translated, it gives CASSHDRVDQPQHF.

The chain carries TRBV6-1 and TRBJ2-7; 7 nucleotides align to TRBD1. The germline V gene encodes CDR1 MNHNS and CDR2 SASEGT. There are 14 residues in the CDR3. V gave up 5 bases and J gave up 2 bases; unmatched junction bases: 6. CDR3 residues: CASSLRDRAYEQYF. The CDR3 nucleotides are TGTGCCAGCAGTCTACGGGACAGAGCCTACGAGCAGTACTTC.

This clone was observed a few times. The chain couples TRBV6-5 to TRBJ2-2, with a possible D match to TRBD2 (7 bases). Deletions cut 10 bases from V and 3 bases from J, with 15 bases between. In germline, CDR1 is MNHEY, CDR2 SVGAGI. The CDR3 is 14 amino acids. The CDR3 region is CATRGAGDTGELFF. CDR3 bases: TGTGCCACTCGGGGGGCGGGGGACACCGGGGAGCTGTTTTTT.